These 23 T cell receptor beta chains came from one sample sequenced in a study of blood T cell repertoires in COVID-19. Produced via immunoSEQ multiplex PCR; TCRdb's table is partial and in-frame only. Here the sample spans about 170,000 clones, approximately 82% being singletons. The sequencing input was peripheral blood. Receptor source: a woman aged 80 or older with acute or convalescent COVID-19.

The J gene is TRBJ1-2, the V gene TRBV7-2; 8 positions match TRBD1. The CDR3 totals 14 residues. Looked up from germline, CDR1 is SGHTA and CDR2 is FQGNSA. V lost 2 bases, J lost 6 bases, and 5 bases stayed unmatched. The CDR3, as DNA: TGTGCCAGCAGCTTACGGGGACAGGCTGATGGCTACACCTTC. This codes for CASSLRGQADGYTF.

This chain connects TRBV5-1 to TRBJ1-6, with 9 bases that match TRBD1. This CDR3 has 15 residues. The trim removed 3 bases at V and 10 bases at J, leaving 8 bases unmatched. In germline, CDR1 is SGHRS, CDR2 YFSETQ. The CDR3 region is CASSYRDRVNSPLHF. For the CDR3, the DNA is TGCGCCAGCAGCTACCGGGACAGGGTTAACTCACCCCTCCACTTT.

The chain carries TRBV6-5 and TRBJ1-5; a possible D gene is TRBD1 (6 bases). The V and J ends lost 4 bases and 3 bases respectively, with 13 bases between them. The CDR3 consists of 15 residues. Germline values: CDR1 MNHEY, CDR2 SVGAGI. CDR3 region: CASSSKDRYNQPQHF. The DNA of the CDR3 is TGTGCCAGCAGTTCCAAAGACAGGTACAATCAGCCCCAGCATTTT.

The V and J genes are TRBV7-2 and TRBJ1-5; D not certain. Trimming shortened V by 5 bases and J by 4 bases, and 9 bases separated the two germline ends. Looked up from germline, CDR1 is SGHTA and CDR2 is FQGNSA. CDR3 length: 13 amino acids. The DNA of the CDR3 is TGTGCCAGCAGCCTTACGGGGAATCAGCCCCAGCATTTT. Its translation is CASSLTGNQPQHF.

This chain links TRBV27 with TRBJ1-5; D is ambiguous. Germline CDR1 is MNHEY and CDR2 is SMNVEV (reference sequence). This CDR3 region has 15 residues. Deletions cut 2 bases from V and 7 bases from J, with 15 bases between. CDR3 in amino acids: CASSLIGEVSQPQHF. The CDR3 coding sequence is TGTGCCAGCAGTTTAATCGGGGAAGTAAGCCAGCCCCAGCATTTT.

This clone has just a few counts. The chain uses TRBV7-7 and TRBJ2-5; D remains unclear. Between the trimmed V and J ends, which lost 5 bases and 8 bases, there was a span of 15 bases. Germline-derived CDR1 and CDR2 are SSHAT and FNYEAQ (reference sequence). The CDR3 contains 13 residues. The CDR3: CASSAVRGGTQYF. The CDR3 region has the DNA TGTGCCAGCAGCGCCGTCCGAGGTGGAACCCAGTACTTC. The full variable domain, its missing parts supplied by reference TRBV7-7 and TRBJ2-5, is GAGVSQSPRYKVTKRGQDVTLRCDPISSHATLYWYQQALGQGPEFLTYFNYEAQPDKSGLPSDRFSAERPEGSISTLTIQRTEQRDSAMYRCASSAVRGGTQYFGPGTRLLVL.

The chain recombines TRBV29-1 with TRBJ2-5; D not resolved. Germline assignment: CDR1 SQVTM and CDR2 ANQGSEA. The ends were cut back, 6 bases at V and 5 bases at J, with 7 bases in the middle. The CDR3 has 10 residues. The DNA of the CDR3 is TGCAGCGTAATCAGGGAGACCCAGTACTTC. It translates to CSVIRETQYF. The full variable domain, its missing parts supplied by reference TRBV29-1 and TRBJ2-5, is SAVISQKPSRDICQRGTSLTIQCQVDSQVTMMFWYRQQPGQSLTLIATANQGSEATYESGFVIDKFPISRPNLTFSTLTVSNMSPEDSSIYLCSVIRETQYFGPGTRLLVL.

CDR3 sequence: CASSEGGGGGTDTQYF. The CDR3 DNA reads TGTGCCAGCAGTGAAGGAGGCGGTGGGGGCACAGATACGCAGTATTTT. The chain recombines TRBV6-4 with TRBJ2-3; D is possibly TRBD2 (5 bases). From germline, CDR1 is MRHNA and CDR2 SNTAGT. The CDR3 covers 16 residues. Trimming cost V 3 bases and J 1 base, with 14 bases left between them.

The gene calls are TRBV12-3 or TRBV12-4 and TRBJ1-1; 9 nucleotides align to TRBD1. V shed 7 bases and J 8 bases; nucleotides not matched to a gene: 5. The CDR3 runs 12 residues. For the CDR3, the DNA is TGTGCCAGCACTTACGACAGGGGGGAAGCTTTCTTT. Translation gives CASTYDRGEAFF.

This clone has more than one count but fewer than ten. The rearrangement joins TRBV14 to TRBJ1-2; TRBD1 aligns across 9 bases. The CDR3 has 15 amino acids. Losses at the gene ends were 4 bases for V and 4 bases for J; bases not matched to a gene: 7. The germline V gene encodes CDR1 SGHDN and CDR2 FVKESK. CDR3 region: CASSLLTGGVYGYTF. The CDR3 region has the DNA TGTGCCAGCAGCCTATTAACAGGGGGCGTCTATGGCTACACCTTC.

This clone has more than one count but fewer than ten. V is TRBV28 and J is TRBJ1-1, with 7 bases aligning to TRBD1. Germline V gene sequence: CDR1 MDHEN, CDR2 SYDVKM. V shed 10 bases, J shed 2 bases, and the junction held 13 bases outside the gene matches. The CDR3 totals 15 residues. The CDR3 nucleotides read TGTGCCATCTCCTTAGACAGGGACCAAAACACTGAAGCTTTCTTT. As protein: CAISLDRDQNTEAFF.

The rearrangement joins TRBV5-4 to TRBJ1-1, with 10 bases aligning to TRBD1. Germline CDR1 and CDR2: SGHNT and YYREEE (reference sequence). CDR3 length: 14 amino acids. Trimming took 4 bases from V and 4 from J; bases not matched to a gene: 4. The CDR3 bases are TGTGCCAGCAGCGACAGGGGGCGCGCCACTGAAGCTTTCTTT. Protein product: CASSDRGRATEAFF.

The chain is built from TRBV29-1 and TRBJ2-1; 12 bases line up with TRBD2. V dropped 8 bases and J dropped 8; count of bases not matched to a gene: 10. Germline V gives CDR1 SQVTM, CDR2 ANQGSEA. The CDR3 sequence is 14 residues long. The CDR3 here is CSSPTSGSSDEQFF. In DNA form, the CDR3 reads TGCAGCTCCCCGACTAGCGGGAGTTCGGATGAGCAGTTCTTC.

This chain joins TRBV5-1 and TRBJ2-3; a weak D match, TRBD2 (6 bases). CDR1 is SGHRS, CDR2 YFSETQ, per germline. The CDR3 is made up of 14 amino acids. The V and J ends lost 1 base and 5 bases respectively, with 11 bases between them. In DNA, the CDR3 is TGCGCCAGCAGCTTGCCGGGGGAGAGAGATACGCAGTATTTT. Its translation is CASSLPGERDTQYF.

This clone was recorded once. The CDR3 loop is CASSQEPGLGYTF. The CDR3 DNA reads as TGCGCCAGCAGCCAGGAGCCCGGCCTTGGCTACACCTTC. The chain employs TRBV4-3 and TRBJ1-2; no firm D call. The CDR3 is 13 residues long. The germline V and J ends were trimmed by 3 bases and 7 bases, with 12 bases remaining between them. Germline values: CDR1 LGHNA, CDR2 YSLEER.

V and J are TRBV7-2 and TRBJ1-2; D unclear. The CDR3 spans 13 residues. V lost 4 bases, J lost 4 bases, and 10 bases lay in between. Germline V gene data show CDR1 as SGHTA and CDR2 as FQGNSA. CDR3 residues: CASSSGRGYGYTF. The DNA of the CDR3 is TGTGCCAGCAGCTCTGGAAGAGGCTATGGCTACACCTTC.

The chain links TRBV6-1 to TRBJ2-7; D gene uncertain. Germline V gene data show CDR1 as MNHNS and CDR2 as SASEGT. Between the trimmed V and J ends, which lost 3 bases and 0 bases, there was a span of 9 bases. This CDR3 comprises 14 residues. CDR3 nucleotides: TGTGCCAGCAGTGATGGCAGGAACTCCTACGAGCAGTACTTC. Its protein product is CASSDGRNSYEQYF.

The chain uses TRBV15 and TRBJ2-1, with D maybe TRBD1 (5 bases). Germline lookup yields CDR1 LNHNV and CDR2 YYDKDF (reference sequence). There are 11 residues in the CDR3. The ends were cut back, 8 bases at V and 6 bases at J, with 8 bases in the middle. The chain's CDR3 is CATSQGNEQFF. CDR3 DNA sequence: TGTGCCACCTCCCAGGGCAATGAGCAGTTCTTC.

The rearrangement uses TRBV12-5 and TRBJ2-1; 9 bases are shared with TRBD2. Germline lookup yields CDR1 LGHNT and CDR2 FRNRAP. Unmatched junction bases numbered 3, after V lost 1 base and J lost 2 bases. This CDR3 has 16 amino acids. As DNA, the CDR3 is TGTGCTAGTGGTTTGGACCGACTAGCGGCCTACAATGAGCAGTTCTTC. This gives the protein CASGLDRLAAYNEQFF.

The genes are TRBV30 and TRBJ1-4, with 8 bases lining up with TRBD1. The V and J ends lost 0 bases and 8 bases, in that order; junction bases with no gene match: 5. The germline V gene encodes CDR1 GTSNPN and CDR2 SVGIG (reference sequence). There are 14 residues in the CDR3. The DNA for the CDR3 is TGTGCCTGGAGTGTGACAGGGGAAGGGGAAAAACTGTTTTTT. It yields the protein CAWSVTGEGEKLFF.

This clone came up many times. This chain links TRBV30 with TRBJ2-7; 8 positions agree with TRBD2. Per germline, CDR1 GTSNPN and CDR2 SVGIG (reference sequence). Trimming took 1 base from V and 6 from J; bases not matched to a gene: 5. This CDR3 spans 13 amino acids. The CDR3 here is CAWSGTSSSEQYF. In DNA form, the CDR3 reads TGTGCCTGGAGTGGGACTAGCAGCTCCGAGCAGTACTTC.

V and J are TRBV5-5 and TRBJ2-7, with 7 positions matching TRBD1. This CDR3 is built from 14 residues. V dropped 0 bases and J dropped 6; count of bases not matched to a gene: 6. Germline assignment: CDR1 SGHKS and CDR2 YYEKEE (reference sequence). CDR3 sequence (DNA): TGTGCCAGCAGCTTGGAGGGGGCGAGCGCCGAGCAGTACTTC. Its protein is CASSLEGASAEQYF.

This clone was counted a few times. This rearrangement joins TRBV29-1 to TRBJ1-1, with TRBD1 matching 8 bases. V lost 4 bases and J lost 3; bases outside the gene matches: 4. Germline assignment: CDR1 SQVTM and CDR2 ANQGSEA. The CDR3 covers 13 residues. CDR3 sequence (DNA): TGCAGCGTTGGTGGACAGGGCTACACTGAAGCTTTCTTT. This encodes CSVGGQGYTEAFF.